Below, 6 T cell receptor beta chains from the same sample are listed, as sequenced in a study of brain T cells in children with intractable seizures. TCRdb keeps only in-frame clones here, not all; method: immunoSEQ multiplex PCR. The sample consists of roughly 120,000 clones, roughly 94% of them appearing once. Sequences were derived from peripheral blood, sampled at surgery. The source of these receptors is a boy in the first two years of life with hemimegalencephaly and intractable seizures.

This clone has a single count. This sequence joins TRBV9 and TRBJ1-1; possible D gene TRBD1, 6 bases. V was trimmed by 4 bases and J by 3 bases, leaving 19 bases between them. The CDR3 is made up of 16 amino acids. Germline V lookup: CDR1 SGDLS, CDR2 YYNGEE. Here the CDR3 reads CASSYQGGTKHTEAFF. The CDR3 DNA is TGTGCCAGCAGCTATCAAGGGGGGACCAAACACACTGAAGCTTTCTTT. Full variable domain (missing parts from reference TRBV9 and TRBJ1-1): DSGVTQTPKHLITATGQRVTLRCSPRSGDLSVYWYQQSLDQGLQFLIQYYNGEERAKGNILERFSAQQFPDLHSELNLSSLELGDSALYFCASSYQGGTKHTEAFFGQGTRLTVV.

As to this clone: One end of the junction is discordant with germline, which a read error may explain. The rearrangement uses TRBV29-1 and TRBJ1-2; weak D call: TRBD1 (6 bases). Per germline, CDR1 SQVTM and CDR2 ANQGSEA. This CDR3 comprises 14 residues. CDR3 nucleotides: TGCAGCGTTGTAGGTGGCGTCGGGGGGGCTGGCTGCACCTTC. This codes for CSVVGGVGGAGCTF.

The chain employs TRBV7-3 and TRBJ2-1; 12 bases fit TRBD2. This CDR3 contains 16 residues. Unmatched junction bases numbered 6, after V lost 5 bases and J lost 4 bases. Per the germline V gene, CDR1 is SGHTA and CDR2 is FQGTGA. DNA of the CDR3: TGTGCCAGCAGCCCCCTAGCGGGAGGGCCTTACAATGAGCAGTTCTTC. It encodes CASSPLAGGPYNEQFF.

This chain links TRBV21-1 with TRBJ2-5; the table's D call TRBD2 went unverified against the DNA. TRBV21-1 is a known pseudogene. The CDR3 has 9 residues. DNA of the CDR3: TGTGCCTGCGGGAGGACCCAGTACTTC. Protein sequence: CACGRTQYF.

The chain has TRBV10-3 and TRBJ2-1; 12 bases match TRBD2. This CDR3 spans 17 amino acids. CDR1 ENHRY and CDR2 SYGVKD come from the germline V gene. V dropped 2 bases and J dropped 0; count of bases not matched to a gene: 2. The CDR3 bases are TGTGCCATCAGTGAGGGACTAGCGGGACCCTCCTACAATGAGCAGTTCTTC. It encodes CAISEGLAGPSYNEQFF.

This chain links TRBV28 with TRBJ2-1, with D unclear. The length of the CDR3 is 12 residues. Trimming pared 10 bases from V and 0 bases from J, leaving 7 bases between. Germline-derived CDR1 and CDR2 are MDHEN and SYDVKM. The chain's CDR3 is CATFPSYNEQFF. The CDR3 bases are TGTGCCACCTTTCCCTCCTACAATGAGCAGTTCTTC.